A single sample is the source of the 16 T cell receptor beta chains below, sequenced in a study of CD8 T cells in Susac syndrome. RNA totalling about 0.45 to 1 ug underwent reverse transcription with random hexamers. TCRdb used MiXCR to reprocess the immunoSEQ multiplex PCR reads, holding one entry per CDR3 protein. The sample carries roughly 200,000 distinct CDR3 sequences, approximately 95% recorded once. Sequenced: CD8+ T cells from PBMCs. Receptors originate from a human donor with multiple sclerosis.

The chain combines TRBV6-1 with TRBJ2-1; 13 bases align to TRBD2. The CDR3 is 18 amino acids. CDR1 is MNHNS, CDR2 SASEGT, per germline. J was trimmed by 8 bases and V by 4 bases; bases with no gene match: 14. The CDR3 DNA reads as TGTGCCAGCAGTGCTAACGGACTAGCGGGAGAGTTGTGGGATGAGCAGTTCTTC. Residues: CASSANGLAGELWDEQFF.

The chain couples TRBV29-1 to TRBJ1-2; D gene ambiguous. Germline V gives CDR1 SQVTM, CDR2 ANQGSEA. Trimming took off 3 bases at V and 7 bases at J, with 15 bases between the two ends. The CDR3 is 13 residues long. Here the CDR3 reads CSVEGAVWGGYTF. The CDR3 DNA follows: TGCAGCGTTGAGGGCGCGGTGTGGGGTGGCTACACCTTC. Filled out from reference TRBV29-1 and TRBJ1-2, the complete variable domain reads SAVISQKPSRDICQRGTSLTIQCQVDSQVTMMFWYRQQPGQSLTLIATANQGSEATYESGFVIDKFPISRPNLTFSTLTVSNMSPEDSSIYLCSVEGAVWGGYTFGSGTRLTVV.

The V gene is TRBV7-2, the J gene TRBJ2-1; D is possibly TRBD2 (5 bases). The CDR3 is 17 residues long. CDR1 and CDR2 from the germline V gene are SGHTA and FQGNSA. V lost 5 bases and J lost 1, with 18 bases in between. The DNA of the CDR3 is TGTGCCAGCAGCCACTCCGGGCTGGGAGAATCCTACAATGAGCAGTTCTTC. As protein: CASSHSGLGESYNEQFF.

The chain links TRBV7-9 to TRBJ2-1; D ambiguous. V shed 6 bases and J shed 0 bases, with 15 bases lying between them. This CDR3 spans 16 amino acids. Germline values: CDR1 SEHNR, CDR2 FQNEAQ (reference sequence). The CDR3, as DNA: TGTGCCAGCAGAGATACACCCGGCAGCTCCTACAATGAGCAGTTCTTC. Translated, it gives CASRDTPGSSYNEQFF.

J is TRBJ1-2 and V is TRBV28; D not resolved. In germline, CDR1 is MDHEN, CDR2 SYDVKM. The V end lost 3 bases, the J end lost 3 bases, and 17 bases lay between the germline ends. The CDR3 is 16 residues long. CDR3 DNA: TGTGCCAGCAGTTTCGGGAGGGCCTGGGAGGACTATGGCTACACCTTC. This codes for CASSFGRAWEDYGYTF.

The chain recombines TRBV12-3 or TRBV12-4 with TRBJ2-7, with 9 positions matching TRBD1. The V segment lost 6 bases and the J segment 4 bases; nucleotides outside the gene matches: 7. CDR3 length: 14 amino acids. CDR3 coding DNA: TGTGCCAGCAGCTCCTCTGGGACAGGGTACGAGCAGTACTTC. The encoded protein is CASSSSGTGYEQYF.

This chain connects TRBV15 to TRBJ2-7; TRBD1 or TRBD2 may be the D gene (5 bases each). Germline V gives CDR1 LNHNV, CDR2 YYDKDF (reference sequence). Deletions cut 3 bases from V and 0 bases from J, with 15 bases between. The CDR3 loop spans 16 amino acids. DNA for the CDR3: TGTGCCACCAGCAGGAGACCCGGGACCCGCTCCTACGAGCAGTACTTC. This encodes CATSRRPGTRSYEQYF.

The V call is TRBV3-1, the J call TRBJ2-7, with D tentatively TRBD1 or TRBD2 (5 bases each). Trimming shortened V by 4 bases and J by 0 bases, and 16 bases separated the two germline ends. This CDR3 has 16 residues. Germline-derived CDR1 and CDR2 are LGHDT and YNNKEL (reference sequence). The CDR3 DNA is TGTGCCAGCAGCCCTATCCCGGGGCCTAGCTCCTACGAGCAGTACTTC. Translated: CASSPIPGPSSYEQYF.

V and J are TRBV15 and TRBJ1-1; 7 bases agree with TRBD1. After removal of 7 bases from V and 5 bases from J, the junction contained 10 bases not matched to a gene. This CDR3 comprises 14 residues. The germline V gene has CDR1 LNHNV and CDR2 YYDKDF (reference sequence). Here the CDR3 DNA reads TGTGCCACCAACGGACAGGCGGAAGGGACTGAAGCTTTCTTT. Encoded protein: CATNGQAEGTEAFF. The full variable domain, in which reference TRBV15 and TRBJ1-1 provide the parts outside the CDR3, is DAMVIQNPRYQVTQFGKPVTLSCSQTLNHNVMYWYQQKSSQAPKLLFHYYDKDFNNEADTPDNFQSRRPNTSFCFLDIRSPGLGDTAMYLCATNGQAEGTEAFFGQGTRLTVV.

The J gene is TRBJ2-3, the V gene TRBV9; 8 nucleotides agree with TRBD2. Germline V gene sequence: CDR1 SGDLS, CDR2 YYNGEE. CDR3 length equals 14 residues. With V trimmed by 3 bases and J by 5 bases, 5 bases remained unmatched. Here the CDR3 reads CASSGAGAGDTQYF. Here the CDR3 DNA reads TGTGCCAGCAGCGGAGCGGGGGCAGGAGATACGCAGTATTTT. Drawing the rest from reference TRBV9 and TRBJ2-3, the complete variable domain is DSGVTQTPKHLITATGQRVTLRCSPRSGDLSVYWYQQSLDQGLQFLIQYYNGEERAKGNILERFSAQQFPDLHSELNLSSLELGDSALYFCASSGAGAGDTQYFGPGTRLTVL.

The rearrangement uses TRBV7-2 and TRBJ2-5; D possibly corresponds to TRBD1 (6 bases). Deletions cut 2 bases from V and 3 bases from J, with 10 bases between. The CDR3 length is 14 residues. The germline V gene encodes CDR1 SGHTA and CDR2 FQGNSA. As DNA, the CDR3 is TGTGCCAGCAGCTTAATGAGGGGGAAAGAGACCCAGTACTTC. Translating it yields CASSLMRGKETQYF.

The V call is TRBV4-1, the J call TRBJ2-7; 9 bases are shared with TRBD1. This CDR3 is built from 16 residues. CDR1 and CDR2 from the germline V gene are MGHRA and YSYEKL. J lost 7 bases, V lost 4 bases, and 14 bases had no gene match. CDR3 sequence (DNA): TGCGCCAGCAGCCCTCCTTCGGACAGGGGAAATGTTGAGCAGTACTTC. Amino acids: CASSPPSDRGNVEQYF.

V and J are TRBV4-1 and TRBJ1-2; D ambiguous. Trimming pared 1 base from V and 3 bases from J, leaving 9 bases between. CDR1 and CDR2 (germline): MGHRA, YSYEKL. The CDR3 consists of 14 residues. The CDR3 sequence is CASSQGALDYGYTF. CDR3 DNA sequence: TGCGCCAGCAGCCAAGGTGCTCTTGACTATGGCTACACCTTC.

The chain carries TRBV27 and TRBJ2-3, with 8 bases lining up with TRBD2. V was clipped by 5 bases and J by 10 bases; unmatched bases: 11. The CDR3 contains 14 residues. The V gene's germline CDR1 is MNHEY and CDR2 SMNVEV (reference sequence). The CDR3 reads CASSGLAGPVAQYF. The CDR3 region has the DNA TGTGCCAGCAGTGGGTTAGCGGGGCCGGTAGCGCAGTATTTT.

V is TRBV27 and J is TRBJ2-7; tentatively, D is TRBD2 (5 bases). Germline CDR1 reads MNHEY; CDR2 reads SMNVEV (reference sequence). CDR3 length equals 13 residues. V lost 3 bases, J lost 1 base, and 7 bases lay in between. The CDR3 coding sequence is TGTGCCAGCAGTTTTGAGCGGTCCTACGAGCAGTACTTC. Protein sequence: CASSFERSYEQYF.

The V gene is TRBV25-1, the J gene TRBJ2-1; D perhaps matches TRBD2 (6 bases). The germline V gene encodes CDR1 MGHDK and CDR2 SYGVNS. This CDR3 spans 13 amino acids. Trimming removed 4 bases at V and 4 bases at J, with 8 bases between. CDR3 loop: CASSGDFYNEQFF. CDR3 in DNA: TGTGCCAGCAGTGGGGACTTTTACAATGAGCAGTTCTTC.